This record concerns one T cell receptor beta chain sequence. Its antigen remains unknown. The entry originates in a study of T cell responses to AZD1222 COVID-19 vaccine. Study overall: It was second doses at about 4 or about 12 weeks that were pooled.

V lost 2 bases to trimming and J lost 6 bases, with 9 bases between them. Germline V gives CDR1 SNHLY, CDR2 FYNNEI. The CDR3 spans 13 residues. Sequencing used immunoSEQ multiplex PCR; TCRdb keeps in-frame clones, though not all of them. The sample records about 180,000 clones, 75% to 90% being singletons. Whole-study findings and limits: Spike was spanned by vaccine-associated CD4 TCRs, with dominance at 160-218 and 743-854. In a largely white British group with more females than males, clonal diversity was possibly underestimated. A reported finding is that nearly half of spike-specific TCRs target unmutated variant regions.

The origin of this receptor is an adult in good health. The sequenced sample was peripheral blood, obtained on day 0 of AZD1222 vaccination. J is TRBJ2-3 and V is TRBV2; D is unclear. The CDR3 region is CASSESARDTQYF. The CDR3 DNA reads as TGTGCCAGCAGTGAATCAGCTCGGGATACGCAGTATTTT. Full variable domain (outside the CDR3, taken from reference TRBV2 and TRBJ2-3): EPEVTQTPSHQVTQMGQEVILRCVPISNHLYFYWYRQILGQKVEFLVSFYNNEISEKSEIFDDQFSVERPDGSNFTLKIRSTKLEDSAMYFCASSESARDTQYFGPGTRLTVL.